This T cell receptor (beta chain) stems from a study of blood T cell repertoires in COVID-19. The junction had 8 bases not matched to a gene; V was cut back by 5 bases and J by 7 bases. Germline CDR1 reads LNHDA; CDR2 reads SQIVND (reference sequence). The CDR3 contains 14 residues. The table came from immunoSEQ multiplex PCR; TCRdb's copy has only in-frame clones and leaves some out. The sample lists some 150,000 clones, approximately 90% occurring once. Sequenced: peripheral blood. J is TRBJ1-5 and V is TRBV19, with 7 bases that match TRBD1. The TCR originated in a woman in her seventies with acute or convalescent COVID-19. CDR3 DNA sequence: TGTGCCAGTAGTCAGAGGGGGCGCGGGCAGCCCCAGCATTTT. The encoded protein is CASSQRGRGQPQHF.